This TCR beta chain was captured by sequencing in a study of blood T cells in healthy people across ages (dated by TCRdb to about 2015). A note on the overall study: Template switching captured roughly one uniquely barcoded TCR beta cDNA molecule per two T cells in model experiments. To track age-related changes in TCR beta repertoire diversity, the study relied on deep sequencing normalized with unique cDNA molecular identifiers. The donors were split into four age groups: young (average about 16 years), middle-aged (nearly 40), aged (about 56) and long-lived (about 74). Donors of different ages were randomly distributed across sequencing lanes to avoid experimental bias. For two donors (one aged 18 to 29 and one aged 80 or older), the study analyzed two additional independent replicas of 1 million unique cDNA reads from the same blood draw.

Library preparation used 5' RACE. The run used an Illumina HiSeq 2500. A second roughly 7 to 11 cycle PCR used a sample-barcoded 5' primer and a J-beta primer mix. Each TCR beta cDNA molecule received a unique molecular identifier from a template-switch 5' adaptor carrying 12 random nucleotides. Each sample yielded at least 3 million CDR3-containing paired-end reads. The Mint cDNA synthesis kit, primed by a TRBC-specific oligonucleotide, was used to synthesize first-strand cDNA from all RNA. Following uracil-DNA glycosylase treatment, all cDNA underwent a first 18-cycle PCR with the universal primers M1SS and BC2_uni_R. The paper's processing steps were these. Normalization of each sample was performed by random selection of 1 million high-quality reads, each carrying a distinct molecular identifier. Reads with shared molecular identifiers were discarded instead of being binned into consensus sequences. MiTCR, set to a Q25 quality threshold and the strictest error-elimination algorithm, was used for CDR3 identification, clonotype clustering and error correction. Lower-bound total TCR beta diversity was estimated with a nonparametric unseen species model using Euler transformation. TCRdb took the public reads, trimmed them with fastp at Q25, ran MiXCR for clone calling and kept in-frame beta chains. Identical CDR3 proteins give one entry, which carries the most common genes and DNA. Clone size and V and J calls follow TCRdb, not the original study. The sample yields around 940,000 distinct CDR3 sequences; about 51% were counted once. 20% to 25% of the sample lies in the top ten.

From the cysteine up to the phenylalanine, the CDR3 has a length of 13 residues. Only the CDR3 DNA is retained, 39 bases long and in frame from the first base. For this chain, trimming is 3 bases at the V end and 7 bases at the J end, and the number of junction bases without a gene match is 4. The germline V gene (reference sequence) sets CDR1 to DFQATT and CDR2 to SNEGSKA. As to this clonotype: It has no known antigen specificity. The input lacks base qualities; no much larger clone sits a single base away.

The donors were 40 or so Caucasian individuals from Russia, aged 6 to 90 years, who were systemically healthy. Each donor gave 9.5 to 10 milliliters of peripheral blood, drawn into EDTA-treated Vacutainer tubes. Ficoll-Paque density-gradient centrifugation was used to isolate PBMCs, with at least 7 million per sample. Total RNA, at least 5 micrograms per sample, was extracted from PBMCs with Trizol reagent. Naive CD45RAhigh/CD27high T cell percentages were measured by flow cytometry on a PBMC aliquot from every donor. Overall study results and their limits: Compared with the aged group, the long-lived group had more naive CD4+ T cells, fewer expanded clones and increased TCR diversity, suggesting age selection. Estimates of total diversity based on one million sequenced T cells were regarded as lower bounds and as underestimates. A strong correlation was found between observed TCR beta diversity and the percentage of naive T cells measured by flow cytometry. Bulk unsorted PBMC profiling prevented conclusive comparison of naive and antigen-experienced compartments. The CMV infection status of donors was not known, potentially confounding age-related changes in expanded clonotypes. As age increased, observed TCR beta diversity per million T cells dropped in a roughly linear way, and a significant reduction was already evident by age roughly 40.

The sequence was obtained from a woman aged 60-75 years in good health. The receptor chain draws on TRBV20-1 and TRBJ2-1; a stretch of 9 junction bases matches TRBD2. The sequencing sample was made of blood. The CDR3 protein is CSARDGLANEQFF. The nucleotides are TGCAGTGCTAGGGATGGACTAGCGAATGAGCAGTTCTTC.